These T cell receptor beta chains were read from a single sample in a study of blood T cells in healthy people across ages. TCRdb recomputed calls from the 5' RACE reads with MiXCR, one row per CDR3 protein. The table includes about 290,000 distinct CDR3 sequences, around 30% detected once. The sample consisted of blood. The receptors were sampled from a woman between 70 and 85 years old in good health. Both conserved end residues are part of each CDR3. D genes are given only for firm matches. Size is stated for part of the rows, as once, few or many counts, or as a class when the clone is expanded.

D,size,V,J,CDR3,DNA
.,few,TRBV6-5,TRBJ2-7,CASKGADYEQYF,TGTGCCAGCAAGGGTGCAGACTACGAGCAGTACTTC
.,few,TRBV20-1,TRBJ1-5,CSARKQGDQPQHF,TGCAGTGCTAGAAAACAGGGAGATCAGCCCCAGCATTTT
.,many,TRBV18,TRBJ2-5,CASSPPGRTEKETQYF,TGTGCCAGCTCACCACCCGGGCGAACTGAAAAAGAGACCCAGTACTTC
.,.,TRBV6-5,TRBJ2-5,CASSLGRYQETQCF,TGTGCCAGCAGTCTAGGGAGGTACCAAGAGACCCAGTGCTTC
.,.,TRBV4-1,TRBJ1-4,CASRSGVTNEKLFF,TGCGCCAGCAGGTCGGGGGTAACTAATGAAAAACTGTTTTTT
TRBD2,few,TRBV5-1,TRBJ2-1,CASSKRDEPYNEQFF,TGCGCCAGCAGCAAGCGGGACGAACCCTACAATGAGCAGTTCTTC
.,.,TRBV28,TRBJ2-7,CASRVWRNSYEQYF,TGTGCCAGTAGGGTGTGGCGGAATTCCTACGAGCAGTACTTC
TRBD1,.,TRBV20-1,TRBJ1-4,CSAGGQGSEKLFF,TGCAGTGCTGGAGGACAGGGTTCTGAAAAACTGTTTTTT
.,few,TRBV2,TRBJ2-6,CASSEQGRSGANVLTF,TGTGCCAGCAGTGAGCAGGGTCGAAGTGGGGCCAACGTCCTGACTTTC
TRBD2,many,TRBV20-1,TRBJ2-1,CSVPRETDYDEQFF,TGCAGTGTCCCGCGGGAGACGGATTACGATGAGCAGTTCTTC
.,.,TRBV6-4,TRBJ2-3,CASSDRHTVTDTQYF,TGTGCCAGCAGTGATAGGCACACCGTCACAGATACGCAGTATTTT
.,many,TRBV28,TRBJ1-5,CASSPDTGNQPQHF,TGTGCCAGCAGTCCCGATACGGGCAATCAGCCCCAGCATTTT
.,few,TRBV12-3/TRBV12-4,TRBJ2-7,CASSLSGLGFYEQYF,TGTGCCAGCAGTTTATCAGGGTTGGGCTTCTACGAGCAGTACTTC
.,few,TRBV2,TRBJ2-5,CASTPNRQETQYF,TGTGCCAGCACCCCGAACCGACAAGAGACCCAGTACTTC
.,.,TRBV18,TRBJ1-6,CASSPRDSVTPLHF,TGTGCCAGCTCACCCCGGGACTCCGTAACACCCCTCCACTTT
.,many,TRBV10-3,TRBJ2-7,CAIRMTDTSYEQYF,TGTGCCATCAGGATGACCGATACTTCCTACGAGCAGTACTTC
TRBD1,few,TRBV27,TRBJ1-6,CASRKDRDLSSPLHF,TGTGCCAGCAGGAAAGACAGGGACTTGAGTTCACCCCTCCACTTT
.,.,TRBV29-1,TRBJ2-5,CSVSGMETQYF,TGCAGCGTTTCAGGAATGGAGACCCAGTACTTC
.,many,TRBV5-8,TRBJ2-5,CASSFQFLGTQYF,TGTGCCAGCAGCTTTCAATTTCTGGGGACCCAGTACTTC
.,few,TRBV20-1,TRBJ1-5,CSLESLGNQPQHF,TGCAGTCTTGAAAGCTTGGGCAATCAGCCCCAGCATTTT
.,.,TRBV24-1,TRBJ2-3,CATSDFRDARGRLGTQYF,TGTGCCACCAGTGATTTTCGGGACGCGCGGGGGCGCCTAGGGACGCAGTATTTT
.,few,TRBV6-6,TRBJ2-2,CASSYSGRRTGELFF,TGTGCCAGCAGTTACTCGGGCAGACGGACCGGGGAGCTGTTTTTT
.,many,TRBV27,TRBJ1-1,CASSKRRDMNTEAFF,TGTGCCAGCAGTAAACGCCGGGACATGAACACTGAAGCTTTCTTT
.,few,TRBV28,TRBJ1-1,CASSLPRGFEAFF,TGTGCCAGCAGTTTACCGCGAGGATTTGAAGCTTTCTTT
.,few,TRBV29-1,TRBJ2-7,CSVEAGLGLYEQYF,TGCAGCGTTGAAGCTGGCTTGGGACTGTACGAGCAGTACTTC
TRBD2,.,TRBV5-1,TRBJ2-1,CASSLGTSGMVNEQFF,TGCGCCAGCAGCCTAGGGACTAGCGGGATGGTAAATGAGCAGTTCTTC
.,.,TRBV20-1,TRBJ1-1,CSARDPGGGPEAFF,TGCAGTGCTAGAGACCCCGGGGGAGGGCCTGAAGCTTTCTTT
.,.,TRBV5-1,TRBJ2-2,CASSPVGTLYTGELFF,TGCGCCAGCAGCCCCGTCGGGACCCTCTACACCGGGGAGCTGTTTTTT
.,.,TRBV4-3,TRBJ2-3,CASSQDPAASTDTQYF,TGCGCCAGCAGCCAAGATCCAGCGGCGAGCACAGATACGCAGTATTTT
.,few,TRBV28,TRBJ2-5,CASSYRQAQETQYF,TGTGCCAGCAGTTACAGACAGGCTCAAGAGACCCAGTACTTC
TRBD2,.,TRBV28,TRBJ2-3,CASRSSGQDTQYF,TGTGCCAGCAGATCTAGCGGTCAAGATACGCAGTATTTT
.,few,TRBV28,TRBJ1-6,CASSMADRLASPLHF,TGTGCCAGCAGTATGGCTGACAGGTTGGCTTCACCCCTCCACTTT
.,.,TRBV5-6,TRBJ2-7,CASSQNTVITYEQYF,TGTGCCAGCAGCCAAAATACTGTGATTACCTACGAGCAGTACTTC
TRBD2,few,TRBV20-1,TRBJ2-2,CSARPLERGNTGELFF,TGCAGTGCTAGACCCCTGGAGCGGGGGAACACCGGGGAGCTGTTTTTT
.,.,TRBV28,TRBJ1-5,CASTPFGRKQPQHF,TGTGCCAGCACTCCCTTTGGGCGAAAACAGCCCCAGCATTTT
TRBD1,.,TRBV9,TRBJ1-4,CASSVEGAFPNEKLFF,TGTGCCAGCAGCGTAGAGGGGGCCTTCCCTAATGAAAAACTGTTTTTT
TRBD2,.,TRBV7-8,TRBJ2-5,CASSLASGGVTQYF,TGTGCCAGCAGCTTAGCTAGCGGGGGCGTAACCCAGTACTTC
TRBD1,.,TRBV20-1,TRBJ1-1,CSAMGDRGGLNTEAFF,TGCAGTGCTATGGGGGACAGGGGAGGGCTGAACACTGAAGCTTTCTTT
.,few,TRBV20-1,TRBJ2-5,CSANTWEETQYF,TGCAGTGCTAATACATGGGAAGAGACCCAGTACTTC
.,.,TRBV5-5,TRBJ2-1,CASSLGLASVYNEQFF,TGTGCCAGCAGCTTGGGATTAGCGTCGGTCTACAATGAGCAGTTCTTC
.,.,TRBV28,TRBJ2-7,CASSLWGESYEQYF,TGTGCCAGCAGTTTGTGGGGGGAGTCCTACGAGCAGTACTTC
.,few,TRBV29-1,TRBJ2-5,CSVEAPVGTQYF,TGCAGCGTTGAAGCTCCAGTAGGGACCCAGTACTTC
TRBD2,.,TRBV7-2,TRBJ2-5,CASSLGGTSGETQYF,TGTGCCAGCAGCTTAGGGGGGACTAGCGGGGAGACCCAGTACTTC